This T cell receptor (beta chain) was recovered during a study of shared clonotypes between healthy human individuals. The junction had 15 bases not matched to a gene; V was cut back by 4 bases and J by 5 bases. The CDR3 totals 17 residues. Germline loops: CDR1 SEHNR, CDR2 FQNEAQ (reference sequence). The assay was immunoSEQ multiplex PCR, and TCRdb's table has in-frame clones only and misses some. The repertoire holds approximately 710,000 clones, with about nine tenths as singletons. This sequence joins TRBV7-9 and TRBJ2-3; 7 nucleotides align to TRBD1. The receptor's source is a man between 18 and 29 years old in good health. Some clones in this sample may be carry-over from other donors' samples. Sample: memory CD8+ T cells from PBMCs. The subset: CD45RO+ cells pooled with CCR7-negative TemRA cells. CDR3: CASSSPLETGMRDTQYF. CDR3 bases: TGTGCCAGCAGCTCACCCCTAGAGACAGGGATGAGAGATACGCAGTATTTT.